Below are 8 T cell receptor beta chains sequenced from a single sample in a study of regulatory T cells in long-lasting Graves disease. Building the TCR beta libraries relied on iRepertoire HTBI primers, and CDR3 regions underwent Arm-PCR. One entry per CDR3 protein, called by TCRdb with MiXCR from the multiplex PCR reads. The repertoire consists of 350,000 to 550,000 distinct CDR3 sequences, with 15% occurring once and the leading ten covering around 17%. Noted time point: newly diagnosed GD, antithyroid drugs for less than 3 months. PBMCs were the source of the RNA used for TCR sequencing. The same sample was also used in a study of T cells in Graves' hyperthyroidism and ophthalmopathy.

The sequences come from peripheral blood mononuclear cells (PBMCs), collected at new diagnosis, from a patient treated with antithyroid drugs. All receptors derive from a woman in her twenties or thirties with Graves disease.

This sequence joins TRBV15 and TRBJ2-1; D assignment may be TRBD1 or TRBD2 (5 bases each). The CDR3 covers 15 residues. CDR1 and CDR2 (germline): LNHNV, YYDKDF (reference sequence). Trimming removed 6 bases at V and 0 bases at J, with 12 bases between. The CDR3 sequence: CATSREGSSYNEQFF. CDR3 coding DNA: TGTGCCACCAGTCGAGAGGGGAGCTCCTACAATGAGCAGTTCTTC.

This clonotype was picked up a small number of times. V gene TRBV20-1 combines with J gene TRBJ2-7; TRBD1 matches at 7 bases. CDR1 DFQATT and CDR2 SNEGSKA come from the germline V gene (reference sequence). The CDR3 consists of 13 residues. V was pared by 6 bases and J by 0 bases, with 5 bases of the junction left unmatched. CDR3 bases: TGCAGTGCCCAGGGGGAGACCTCCTACGAGCAGTACTTC. This gives the protein CSAQGETSYEQYF.

This clonotype was counted a few times. The J gene is TRBJ2-2, the V gene TRBV19; TRBD2 matches at 9 bases. The V gene end was trimmed by 1 base and the J gene end by 3 bases; junction bases not matched to a gene: 3. The CDR3 is made up of 16 amino acids. Germline V gene lookup returns CDR1 LNHDA and CDR2 SQIVND (reference sequence). The CDR3 spells CASSIGLAEYTGELFF. The CDR3 nucleotides read TGTGCCAGTAGTATAGGACTAGCGGAGTACACCGGGGAGCTGTTTTTT.

At least ten counts were recorded for this clonotype. V gene TRBV30 combines with J gene TRBJ2-5; 11 nucleotides agree with TRBD2. The CDR3 consists of 15 residues. Germline-derived CDR1 and CDR2 are GTSNPN and SVGIG (reference sequence). The ends lost 0 bases at V and 5 bases at J; junction bases unmatched: 5. The CDR3 spells CAWSVLRLAGETQYF. In DNA, the CDR3 is TGTGCCTGGAGTGTACTCCGACTAGCGGGGGAGACCCAGTACTTC.

This clonotype came up many times. The CDR3 loop reads CASRATGTLSYNEQFF. DNA of the CDR3: TGTGCCAGCAGGGCCACCGGGACACTATCCTACAATGAGCAGTTCTTC. The chain couples TRBV27 to TRBJ2-1; possibly TRBD1 for D (6 bases). The CDR3 length is 16 residues. The germline V and J ends were trimmed by 6 bases and 1 base, with 16 bases remaining between them. Germline CDR1 and CDR2: MNHEY and SMNVEV (reference sequence).

The V call is TRBV6-1, the J call TRBJ2-2; D gene ambiguous. CDR1 MNHNS and CDR2 SASEGT come from the germline V gene. Deletions cut 10 bases from V and 6 bases from J, with 3 bases between. This CDR3 is 9 amino acids long. CDR3 DNA sequence: TGTGCCACTCCCGGGGAGCTGTTTTTT. Amino acid sequence: CATPGELFF.

This clonotype came up a few times. Possible read error: a much larger clone is one base away. The conserved final phenylalanine or tryptophan is absent from the CDR3, which likely points to a read error. This rearrangement joins TRBV2 to TRBJ1-2; D possibly corresponds to TRBD1 (5 bases). Germline V lookup: CDR1 SNHLY, CDR2 FYNNEI. The CDR3 loop spans 15 amino acids. Trimming cost V 6 bases and J 2 bases, with 16 bases left between them. Here the CDR3 reads CASSPRGNRNYGYTS. CDR3 in DNA: TGTGCCAGCAGCCCTCGAGGGAACAGGAACTATGGCTACACCTCC.

This clonotype was recorded many times. The chain recombines TRBV29-1 with TRBJ2-5, with D uncertain. Germline V gives CDR1 SQVTM, CDR2 ANQGSEA. The CDR3 is 13 residues long. The V end lost 4 bases, the J end lost 2 bases, and 11 bases lay between the germline ends. The CDR3: CSVGGSGQETQYF. CDR3 DNA sequence: TGCAGCGTTGGAGGCAGTGGTCAAGAGACCCAGTACTTC.